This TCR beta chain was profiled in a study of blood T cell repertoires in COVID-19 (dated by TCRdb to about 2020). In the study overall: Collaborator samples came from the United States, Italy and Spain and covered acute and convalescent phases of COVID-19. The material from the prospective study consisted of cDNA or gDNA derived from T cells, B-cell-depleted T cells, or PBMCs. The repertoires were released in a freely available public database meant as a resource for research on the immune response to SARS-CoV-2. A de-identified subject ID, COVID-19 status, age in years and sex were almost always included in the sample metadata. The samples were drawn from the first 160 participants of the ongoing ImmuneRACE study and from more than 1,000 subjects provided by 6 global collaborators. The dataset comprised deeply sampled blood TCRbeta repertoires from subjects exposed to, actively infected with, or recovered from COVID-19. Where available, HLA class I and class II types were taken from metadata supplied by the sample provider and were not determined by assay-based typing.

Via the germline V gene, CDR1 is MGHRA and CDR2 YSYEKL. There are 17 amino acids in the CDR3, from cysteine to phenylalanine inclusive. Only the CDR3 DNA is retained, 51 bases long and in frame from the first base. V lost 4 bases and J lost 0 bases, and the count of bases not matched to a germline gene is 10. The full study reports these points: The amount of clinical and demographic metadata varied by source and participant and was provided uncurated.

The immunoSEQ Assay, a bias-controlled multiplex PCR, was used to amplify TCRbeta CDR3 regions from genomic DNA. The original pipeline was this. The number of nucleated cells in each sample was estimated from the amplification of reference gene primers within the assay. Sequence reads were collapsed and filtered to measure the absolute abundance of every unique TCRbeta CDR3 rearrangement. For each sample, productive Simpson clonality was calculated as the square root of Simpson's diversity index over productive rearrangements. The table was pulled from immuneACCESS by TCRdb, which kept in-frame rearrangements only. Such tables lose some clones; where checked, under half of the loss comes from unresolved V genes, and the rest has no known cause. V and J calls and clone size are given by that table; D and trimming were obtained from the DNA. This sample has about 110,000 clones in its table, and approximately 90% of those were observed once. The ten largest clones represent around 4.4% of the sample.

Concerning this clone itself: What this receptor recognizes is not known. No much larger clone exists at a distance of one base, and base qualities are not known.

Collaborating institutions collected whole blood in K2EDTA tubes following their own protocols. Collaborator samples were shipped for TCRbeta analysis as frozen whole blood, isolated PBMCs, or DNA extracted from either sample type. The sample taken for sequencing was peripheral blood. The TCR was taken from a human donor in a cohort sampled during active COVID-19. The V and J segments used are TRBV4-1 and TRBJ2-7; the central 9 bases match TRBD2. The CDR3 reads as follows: CASSPDLAGSSSYEQYF. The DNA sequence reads TGCGCCAGCAGCCCGGATCTAGCGGGATCAAGCTCCTACGAGCAGTACTTC.